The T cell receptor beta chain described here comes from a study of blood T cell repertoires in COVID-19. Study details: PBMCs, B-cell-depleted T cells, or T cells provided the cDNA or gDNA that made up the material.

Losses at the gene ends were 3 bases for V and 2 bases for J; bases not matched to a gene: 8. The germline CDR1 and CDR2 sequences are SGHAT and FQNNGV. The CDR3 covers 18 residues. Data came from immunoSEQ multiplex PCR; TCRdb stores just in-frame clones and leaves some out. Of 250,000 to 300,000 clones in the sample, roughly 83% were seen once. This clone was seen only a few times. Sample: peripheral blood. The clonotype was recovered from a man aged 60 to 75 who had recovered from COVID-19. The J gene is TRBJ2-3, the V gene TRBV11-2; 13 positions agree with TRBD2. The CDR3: CASSFKLGLAGVTDTQYF. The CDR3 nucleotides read TGTGCCAGCAGCTTTAAACTCGGACTAGCGGGAGTCACAGATACGCAGTATTTT. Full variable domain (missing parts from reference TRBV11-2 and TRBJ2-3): EAGVAQSPRYKIIEKRQSVAFWCNPISGHATLYWYQQILGQGPKLLIQFQNNGVVDDSQLPKDRFSAERLKGVDSTLKIQPAKLEDSAVYLCASSFKLGLAGVTDTQYFGPGTRLTVL.